The 27 T cell receptor beta chains below come from one sample, sequenced in a study of T cells in women clearing cervical HPV infection. The method was immunoSEQ multiplex PCR; TCRdb's version includes in-frame clones alone and lacks a portion of them. Its clone listing holds roughly 40,000 clones. Input material: blood buffy coat. The receptors were gathered from a woman aged 18 to 75 with a cervical HPV16 infection that either progressed to CIN3+ or cleared (not recorded which).

As concerns this clone: The read ends 3 residues shy of where the CDR3 ends; the end is completed using the germline J gene. This chain connects TRBV6-1 to TRBJ2-1; 7 bases map to TRBD1. CDR1 and CDR2 from the germline V gene are MNHNS and SASEGT. The CDR3 covers 14 residues. Germline trimming cut 2 bases from V and 9 bases from J; bases unmatched to any gene: 7. The part of the CDR3 DNA that was read is TGTGCCAGCAGTGAACTGGACAGGAGCACTGAG. Translated: CASSELDRSTE. The whole CDR3 sequence is CASSELDRSTEQFF.

Worth noting for this clone: The read terminates 3 residues ahead of where the CDR3 ends, so the germline J gene completes it. J is TRBJ2-7 and V is TRBV20-1, with D possibly TRBD2 on 7 matching bases. V lost 3 bases, J lost 0 bases, and 15 bases lay in between. The CDR3 is made up of 15 amino acids. Germline CDR1 DFQATT, CDR2 SNEGSKA (reference sequence). The CDR3 here is CSASTGRGGSYEQYF. The sequenced part of the CDR3 DNA is TGCAGTGCTAGTACGGGGAGGGGGGGCTCCTACGAG.

Comments on this clone: The read finishes 3 residues shy of the CDR3 end, and the germline J gene is used to complete it. The chain uses TRBV19 and TRBJ1-1; D is unclear. The CDR3 contains 12 residues. V shed 7 bases and J shed 1 base, with 7 bases lying between them. Germline V gene sequence: CDR1 LNHDA, CDR2 SQIVND (reference sequence). The CDR3: CASTPGNTEAFF. The CDR3 bases that were read are TGTGCCAGTACACCCGGGAACACTGAA.

Comments on this clone: Sequencing ends 3 residues short of the CDR3 end; the germline J gene provides the rest. V is TRBV20-1 and J is TRBJ2-7; 7 positions match TRBD2. After removal of 3 bases from V and 2 bases from J, the junction contained 4 bases not matched to a gene. The CDR3 sequence is 13 residues long. Germline CDR1 and CDR2: DFQATT and SNEGSKA (reference sequence). The DNA read from the CDR3 is TGCAGTGCTAGGGGCGGGAGCACCTACGAG. Translated: CSARGGSTYE. Given in full, the CDR3 is CSARGGSTYEQYF.

Worth noting for this clone: The read stops 3 residues short of the end of the CDR3; the missing end is completed from the germline J gene. This sequence joins TRBV28 and TRBJ2-1; 8 nucleotides match TRBD2. The V gene end was trimmed by 8 bases and the J gene end by 2 bases; junction bases not matched to a gene: 11. CDR3 length: 16 residues. CDR1 is MDHEN, CDR2 SYDVKM, per germline. Incomplete CDR3 DNA: TGTGCCAGCCGATCTGGGCGGGAGGCCACCTACAATGAG. Translated: CASRSGREATYNE. The entire CDR3 reads CASRSGREATYNEQFF.

On this clone itself: The observed sequence ends 3 residues before the CDR3 terminus, with the missing tail filled in from the germline J gene. The gene calls are TRBV19 and TRBJ2-1; 8 nucleotides agree with TRBD2. With V trimmed by 6 bases and J by 2 bases, 9 bases remained unmatched. The CDR3 sequence is 16 residues long. Germline-derived CDR1 and CDR2 are LNHDA and SQIVND (reference sequence). The sequenced CDR3 bases are TGTGCCAGTAGCCCGGGGGGGGGAGGGCCCTACAATGAG. Translating gives CASSPGGGGPYNE. The entire CDR3 reads CASSPGGGGPYNEQFF. Filled out from reference TRBV19 and TRBJ2-1, the complete variable domain reads DGGITQSPKYLFRKEGQNVTLSCEQNLNHDAMYWYRQDPGQGLRLIYYSQIVNDFQKGDIAEGYSVSREKKESFPLTVTSAQKNPTAFYLCASSPGGGGPYNEQFFGPGTRLTVL.

On this clone: Read data end 3 residues before the CDR3 end; the end is taken from the germline J gene. The rearrangement joins TRBV23-1 to TRBJ2-2, with D maybe TRBD2 (5 bases). TRBV23-1 is given ORF status, its function remaining uncertain. V gave up 2 bases and J gave up 2 bases, with 9 bases separating them. This CDR3 spans 15 amino acids. Partial CDR3 DNA: TGCGCCAGCAGTCAAGAGGGCCGAAACACCGGGGAG. It codes for CASSQEGRNTGE. The whole CDR3 sequence is CASSQEGRNTGELFF.

In the case of this clone: The CDR3 end lies 3 residues beyond the end of the read and is filled in from the germline J gene. The chain recombines TRBV12-3 or TRBV12-4 with TRBJ2-1, with D hard to call. V dropped 3 bases and J dropped 9 bases, with 9 bases sitting between them. The CDR3 is 12 amino acids. The sequenced part of the CDR3 DNA is TGTGCCAGCAGTTTTAGGGTGGTTGAG. As protein: CASSFRVVE. The whole CDR3 is CASSFRVVEQFF.

With regard to this clone: The sequence runs out 3 residues before the end of the CDR3; the remainder is reconstructed from the germline J gene. The chain has TRBV29-1 and TRBJ2-7, with D perhaps matching TRBD1 (6 bases). The CDR3 has 12 amino acids. V gave up 7 bases and J gave up 4 bases, with 14 bases separating them. CDR1 and CDR2 from the germline V gene are SQVTM and ANQGSEA. CDR3 sequence reads: CSAAGTIYEQYF. CDR3 bases read: TGCAGCGCTGCCGGGACAATATACGAG.

Details on this clone: The missing CDR3 end, 3 residues past where the read stops, is filled in from the germline J gene. The chain uses TRBV12-3 or TRBV12-4 and TRBJ2-7, with TRBD2 identical over 7 bases. V trimming: 3 bases; J trimming: 1 base; junction bases outside the gene matches: 6. CDR3 length: 15 residues. Incomplete CDR3 DNA: TGTGCCAGCAGTTTTGGACTAGTGGCTTCCTACGAG. It is translated as CASSFGLVASYE. The full CDR3 is CASSFGLVASYEQYF.

To note about this clone: The CDR3 is cut off 3 residues early in the read; its end comes from the germline J gene. The chain carries TRBV2 and TRBJ2-3; D gene ambiguous. In germline, CDR1 is SNHLY, CDR2 FYNNEI. This CDR3 contains 15 residues. CDR3: CASSPGLYSNQPQYF. CDR3 bases read: TGTGCCAGCAGTCCGGGTCTCTATAGCAATCAGCCG.

Notes on this clone: The observed sequence ends 3 residues before the CDR3 terminus, with the missing tail filled in from the germline J gene. V is TRBV7-2 and J is TRBJ1-2; 8 nucleotides match TRBD1. The CDR3 spans 15 residues. Germline assignment: CDR1 SGHTA and CDR2 FQGNSA. The CDR3 is CASSLTGVNADTYTF. The part of the CDR3 DNA that was read is TGTGCCAGCAGCTTGACAGGGGTCAACGCAGATACC.

Worth noting for this clone: The read is 3 residues too short to cover the CDR3 end, so that end is filled in from the germline J gene. This chain joins TRBV19 and TRBJ1-2; D is unresolved. Germline CDR1 LNHDA, CDR2 SQIVND (reference sequence). The CDR3 extends over 13 amino acids. CDR3 bases read: TGTGCCAGTAGTATAGACGGACTAGAAGAC. This translates into CASSIDGLED. The complete CDR3 sequence is CASSIDGLEDYTF.

The CDR3 sequence is CASTFTGVGNQPQHF. The CDR3 bases that were read are TGTGCCAGTACCTTCACAGGGGTTGGAAATCAGCCC. The gene calls are TRBV19 and TRBJ1-5, with 7 bases matching TRBD1. The missing CDR3 end, 3 residues past where the read stops, is filled in from the germline J gene. Germline values: CDR1 LNHDA, CDR2 SQIVND (reference sequence). Trimming at V came to 7 bases and at J to 4 bases, leaving 10 bases not matched to a gene. The CDR3 runs 15 residues. The full variable domain, rest sourced from reference TRBV19 and TRBJ1-5, is DGGITQSPKYLFRKEGQNVTLSCEQNLNHDAMYWYRQDPGQGLRLIYYSQIVNDFQKGDIAEGYSVSREKKESFPLTVTSAQKNPTAFYLCASTFTGVGNQPQHFGDGTRLSIL.

In the case of this clone: The read comes to an end 3 residues before the CDR3 does, leaving the germline J gene to fill in the end. The V and J genes are TRBV30 and TRBJ1-2; D ambiguous. The germline CDR1 and CDR2 sequences are GTSNPN and SVGIG (reference sequence). CDR3 length: 12 residues. The chain's CDR3 is CAWRWAGRGYTF. The sequenced part of the CDR3 DNA is TGTGCCTGGCGGTGGGCAGGCCGGGGC.

About this clone itself: The CDR3 is cut off 3 residues early in the read; its end comes from the germline J gene. V usage is TRBV19 and J usage is TRBJ1-5; no definite D call. The CDR3 sequence is 13 residues long. CDR1 is LNHDA, CDR2 SQIVND, per germline (reference sequence). V lost 5 bases to trimming and J lost 8 bases, with 13 bases between them. The CDR3 bases that were read are TGTGCCAGTAGTGTCCAGGTCGCCGAGCCC. It yields the protein CASSVQVAEP. The complete CDR3 sequence is CASSVQVAEPQHF.

Note on this clone: With the read ending 3 residues before the CDR3 end, the germline J gene is used to fill in that end. This chain connects TRBV6-1 to TRBJ1-4; 10 nucleotides line up with TRBD1. Germline assignment: CDR1 MNHNS and CDR2 SASEGT. Trimming cost V 4 bases and J 6 bases; bases outside gene matches: 2. CDR3 length: 14 amino acids. Partial CDR3 DNA: TGTGCCAGCAGTGTGACAGGGGGCGATGAAAAA. Protein product: CASSVTGGDEK. The CDR3 reads in full as CASSVTGGDEKLFF.

With regard to this clone: The CDR3 is cut off 3 residues early in the read; its end comes from the germline J gene. The chain joins TRBV6-4 to TRBJ2-1, with TRBD2 identical over 10 bases. J gave up 4 bases and V 4 bases, and 7 bases lay outside the gene matches. This CDR3 has 16 amino acids. Germline assignment: CDR1 MRHNA and CDR2 SNTAGT. Incomplete CDR3 DNA: TGTGCCAGCAGTGTCCTTGGACTAGCGGATTACAATGAG. It codes for CASSVLGLADYNE. The full CDR3 protein is CASSVLGLADYNEQFF.

Of note for this clone: The read ends 3 residues shy of where the CDR3 ends; the end is completed using the germline J gene. The chain has TRBV7-3 and TRBJ2-1; 9 nucleotides align to TRBD2. The CDR3 has 15 residues. V lost 4 bases and J lost 4; bases outside the gene matches: 5. Per the germline V gene, CDR1 is SGHTA and CDR2 is FQGTGA. The CDR3 sequence is CASSSMTSGYNEQFF. The sequenced part of the CDR3 DNA is TGTGCCAGCAGCTCTATGACTAGCGGTTACAATGAG.

Comments on this clone: The read terminates 3 residues ahead of where the CDR3 ends, so the germline J gene completes it. This chain joins TRBV5-4 and TRBJ1-4; D is unclear. Germline-derived CDR1 and CDR2 are SGHNT and YYREEE (reference sequence). Deletions cut 3 bases from V and 4 bases from J, with 13 bases between. The CDR3 covers 15 residues. The covered CDR3 bases are TGTGCCAGCAGCTCCTTTGGCGGGGATAATGAAAAA. It encodes CASSSFGGDNEK. The complete CDR3 reads CASSSFGGDNEKLFF. Combining the CDR3 with reference TRBV5-4 and TRBJ1-4 gives the whole variable domain ETGVTQSPTHLIKTRGQQVTLRCSSQSGHNTVSWYQQALGQGPQFIFQYYREEENGRGNFPPRFSGLQFPNYSSELNVNALELDDSALYLCASSSFGGDNEKLFFGSGTQLSVL.

Note on this clone: The CDR3 end lies 3 residues beyond the end of the read and is filled in from the germline J gene. The chain joins TRBV11-2 to TRBJ2-7, with TRBD2 matching 7 bases. CDR3 length: 14 residues. Germline CDR1 and CDR2: SGHAT and FQNNGV. With V trimmed by 6 bases and J by 0 bases, 5 bases remained unmatched. The covered CDR3 bases are TGTGCCAGCAGGGGGGGGGAAAACTCCTACGAG. The encoded protein is CASRGGENSYE. The full CDR3 sequence reads CASRGGENSYEQYF.

Turning to this clone: Coverage ceases 3 residues before the CDR3 finishes, and the germline J gene fills in the end. V usage is TRBV19 and J usage is TRBJ1-3, with a weak D call TRBD1 (5 bases). V lost 4 bases and J 8 bases, leaving 18 bases between the germline ends. CDR3 size: 15 residues. Germline V CDR1 and CDR2: LNHDA, SQIVND (reference sequence). The sequenced CDR3 bases are TGTGCCAGTAGTAGTCTAGGCTCCTCGGGGGACACC. This encodes CASSSLGSSGDT. The whole CDR3 protein reads CASSSLGSSGDTIYF. Supplemented by reference TRBV19 and TRBJ1-3, the full variable domain reads DGGITQSPKYLFRKEGQNVTLSCEQNLNHDAMYWYRQDPGQGLRLIYYSQIVNDFQKGDIAEGYSVSREKKESFPLTVTSAQKNPTAFYLCASSSLGSSGDTIYFGEGSWLTVV.

Turning to this clone: The read comes to an end 3 residues before the CDR3 does, leaving the germline J gene to fill in the end. V usage is TRBV10-3 and J usage is TRBJ1-6, with TRBD1 matching over 9 bases. CDR1 is ENHRY, CDR2 SYGVKD, per germline. Trimming took 0 bases from V and 7 from J; bases not matched to a gene: 1. CDR3 size: 15 residues. CDR3 loop: CAISESGTGNSPLHF. The part of the CDR3 DNA that was read is TGTGCCATCAGTGAGTCAGGGACAGGGAATTCACCC.

Turning to this clone: The read ends 3 residues before the CDR3 terminus; that terminus is restored from the germline J gene. The genes are TRBV18 and TRBJ1-2; TRBD1 is a possible D gene (5 bases). In germline, CDR1 is KGHSH, CDR2 LQKENI. The CDR3 runs to 15 residues. CDR3 DNA (partial): TGTGCCAGCTCACCGAAGGGGCTCAGCACAGATACC. As protein: CASSPKGLSTDT. The CDR3 as a whole reads CASSPKGLSTDTYTF.

As concerns this clone: From the germline J gene comes the end of the CDR3, since the read stops 3 residues before it. The V call is TRBV18, the J call TRBJ1-5; D may be TRBD1 (5 bases). The CDR3 has 13 amino acids. The V gene lost 2 bases and the J gene lost 5 bases, with 7 bases spanning the gap. Per the germline V gene, CDR1 is KGHSH and CDR2 is LQKENI. CDR3 residues: CASSPGADQPQHF. The DNA read from the CDR3 is TGTGCCAGCTCACCAGGGGCGGATCAGCCC.

Worth noting for this clone: The read halts 3 residues ahead of the CDR3 end, with the missing end drawn from the germline J gene. The chain links TRBV30 to TRBJ2-3, with 13 bases matching TRBD2. Germline V CDR1 and CDR2: GTSNPN, SVGIG (reference sequence). Trimming at V came to 1 base and at J to 8 bases, leaving 6 bases not matched to a gene. There are 15 residues in the CDR3. The covered CDR3 bases are TGTGCCTGGAGTGATGGACTAGCGGGAGTGAGTACG. This encodes CAWSDGLAGVST. The whole CDR3 reads CAWSDGLAGVSTQYF. Drawing the rest from reference TRBV30 and TRBJ2-3, the complete variable domain is SQTIHQWPATLVQPVGSPLSLECTVEGTSNPNLYWYRQAAGRGLQLLFYSVGIGQISSEVPQNLSASRPQDRQFILSSKKLLLSDSGFYLCAWSDGLAGVSTQYFGPGTRLTVL.

A word on this clone: With the read ending 3 residues before the CDR3 end, the germline J gene is used to fill in that end. The gene calls are TRBV19 and TRBJ2-7; D remains unclear. The germline V and J ends were trimmed by 0 bases and 2 bases, with 11 bases remaining between them. Germline V CDR1 and CDR2: LNHDA, SQIVND (reference sequence). The CDR3 is 15 residues long. Incomplete CDR3 DNA: TGTGCCAGTAGTATAGAAACTGGGCCAACCTACGAG. This translates into CASSIETGPTYE. The full-length CDR3 reads as CASSIETGPTYEQYF. Complete variable domain (other parts from reference TRBV19 and TRBJ2-7): DGGITQSPKYLFRKEGQNVTLSCEQNLNHDAMYWYRQDPGQGLRLIYYSQIVNDFQKGDIAEGYSVSREKKESFPLTVTSAQKNPTAFYLCASSIETGPTYEQYFGPGTRLTVT.